This entry lists 17 T cell receptor beta chains sequenced from one sample in a study of control samples from healthy donors and cancer patients (TCRdb year 2020). The library was prepared using the immunoSEQ multiplex PCR assay. Not all clones reach the TCRdb copy of this immuneACCESS table, which keeps in-frame sequences only. Checked studies attribute under half of the gap to unresolved V genes and leave the rest unexplained. The sample has about 54,000 clones on record, 95% to 96% of them singletons. The ten largest make up 1.5% to 2% of the sample. Sequenced material: blood. These receptors originate from a woman aged 25-40 years in good health.

This sequence joins TRBV19 and TRBJ2-7; either TRBD1 or TRBD2 may supply D (6 bases each). Looked up from germline, CDR1 is LNHDA and CDR2 is SQIVND (reference sequence). Trimming pared 4 bases from V and 2 bases from J, leaving 15 bases between. The CDR3 spans 15 residues. CDR3 region: CASSSFPGAAYEQYF. CDR3 DNA: TGTGCCAGTAGTAGTTTCCCGGGGGCCGCCTACGAGCAGTACTTC.

V and J are TRBV5-6 and TRBJ2-5; 7 nucleotides agree with TRBD2. The germline gives CDR1 SGHDT, CDR2 YYEEEE. Trimming cost V 4 bases and J 2 bases; bases outside gene matches: 8. CDR3 length: 15 residues. CDR3: CASSRTGTTQETQYF. The CDR3, as DNA: TGTGCCAGCAGCCGTACTGGGACTACTCAAGAGACCCAGTACTTC.

The chain uses TRBV28 and TRBJ2-3; TRBD1 is a possible D gene (5 bases). V shed 6 bases and J shed 5 bases, with 21 bases lying between them. This CDR3 region has 16 residues. The germline V gene has CDR1 MDHEN and CDR2 SYDVKM. The CDR3 spells CASSSAQAREEDTQYF. The CDR3 nucleotides are TGTGCCAGCAGCTCAGCCCAGGCCAGGGAAGAAGATACGCAGTATTTT.

The chain combines TRBV7-3 with TRBJ2-3, with 10 bases that match TRBD2. Germline CDR1 is SGHTA and CDR2 is FQGTGA. The V segment lost 4 bases and the J segment 2 bases; nucleotides outside the gene matches: 3. The CDR3 length is 15 residues. The CDR3 spells CASSWTSGNTDTQYF. DNA of the CDR3: TGTGCCAGCAGCTGGACTAGCGGAAACACAGATACGCAGTATTTT.

This chain joins TRBV7-9 and TRBJ2-1; a weak D match, TRBD2 (6 bases). V was pared by 5 bases and J by 3 bases, with 14 bases between. Germline V gene data show CDR1 as SEHNR and CDR2 as FQNEAQ (reference sequence). This CDR3 is built from 15 residues. The CDR3 DNA sequence: TGTGCCAGCAGCCCAGCGCGCGGGAACTACAATGAGCAGTTCTTC. It encodes CASSPARGNYNEQFF.

The genes are TRBV6-5 and TRBJ1-1, with D maybe TRBD1 (5 bases). The CDR3 is made up of 13 amino acids. Germline CDR1 MNHEY, CDR2 SVGAGI. The ends were cut back, 5 bases at V and 4 bases at J, with 11 bases in the middle. The CDR3 DNA is TGTGCCAGCAGTATTGGGGGAGGCACTGAAGCTTTCTTT. Amino acid sequence: CASSIGGGTEAFF.

The rearrangement uses TRBV11-2 and TRBJ1-6; possibly TRBD1 for D (6 bases). The CDR3 length is 15 residues. CDR1 is SGHAT, CDR2 FQNNGV, per germline. Trimming left V 5 bases short and J 5 bases short, with 13 bases between. The CDR3 region has the DNA TGTGCCAGCAGCACACGGGACACCAATAATTCACCCCTCCACTTT. Residues: CASSTRDTNNSPLHF.

The gene calls are TRBV9 and TRBJ2-5; D gene unclear. This CDR3 contains 14 residues. Trimming took 3 bases from V and 5 from J, leaving 14 bases between them. Germline CDR1 and CDR2: SGDLS and YYNGEE. The CDR3 region is CASSDGPNGETQYF. The DNA of the CDR3 is TGTGCCAGCAGCGACGGACCGAACGGGGAGACCCAGTACTTC.

V usage is TRBV7-2 and J usage is TRBJ2-1; TRBD2 matches 7 bases. V lost 6 bases, J lost 7 bases, and 12 bases stayed unmatched. Germline-derived CDR1 and CDR2 are SGHTA and FQGNSA. The CDR3 covers 15 residues. This CDR3 reads CASSFLAEAGNEQFF. The CDR3 nucleotides are TGTGCCAGCAGTTTCCTAGCGGAAGCGGGGAATGAGCAGTTCTTC.

The rearrangement joins TRBV3-1 (or the pseudogene TRBV3-2) to TRBJ2-3; D gene uncertain. Between the trimmed V and J ends, which lost 0 bases and 0 bases, there was a span of 19 bases. Per germline, CDR1 LGHDT and CDR2 YNNKEL (reference sequence). This CDR3 contains 19 residues. The CDR3 loop is CASSQDLFPMRTSTDTQYF. In DNA, the CDR3 is TGTGCCAGCAGCCAAGATCTGTTCCCTATGCGTACTAGCACAGATACGCAGTATTTT.

This clone is judged medium-sized. The chain joins TRBV29-1 to TRBJ2-1, with 10 bases identical to TRBD1. The CDR3 sequence is 12 residues long. The germline CDR1 and CDR2 sequences are SQVTM and ANQGSEA. Germline trimming cut 7 bases from V and 6 bases from J; bases unmatched to any gene: 3. The chain's CDR3 is CSARTGGNEQFF. The DNA of the CDR3 is TGCAGCGCCAGGACAGGGGGCAATGAGCAGTTCTTC.

The V call is TRBV10-1, the J call TRBJ2-3; no definite D call. V dropped 3 bases and J dropped 3 bases, with 10 bases sitting between them. Per the germline V gene, CDR1 is WNHNN and CDR2 is SYGVQD (reference sequence). The CDR3 totals 14 residues. CDR3 in DNA: TGCGCCAGCAGTGAAAATTTGGAGACAGATACGCAGTATTTT. Amino acids: CASSENLETDTQYF.

This chain links TRBV5-1 with TRBJ2-7; tentative D call: TRBD2 (6 bases). The germline V gene has CDR1 SGHRS and CDR2 YFSETQ. V was trimmed by 7 bases and J by 2 bases, leaving 16 bases between them. CDR3 length equals 14 residues. Here the CDR3 DNA reads TGCGCCAGCTCCTTCTCGGGGGAGACCTACGAGCAGTACTTC. It codes for CASSFSGETYEQYF.

This clone was recorded only once. The chain is built from TRBV27 and TRBJ2-1; D not certain. CDR3 length: 15 amino acids. The V gene lost 4 bases and the J gene lost 0 bases, with 10 bases spanning the gap. Germline V gene sequence: CDR1 MNHEY, CDR2 SMNVEV (reference sequence). The CDR3 nucleotides are TGTGCCAGCAGTTACGCCCCGAGCTCCTACAATGAGCAGTTCTTC. This sequence encodes CASSYAPSSYNEQFF.

The chain couples TRBV11-2 to TRBJ2-3; TRBD2 aligns across 11 bases. CDR1 and CDR2 from the germline V gene are SGHAT and FQNNGV. V shed 4 bases, J shed 0 bases, and the junction held 3 bases outside the gene matches. This CDR3 spans 16 amino acids. The CDR3 DNA follows: TGTGCCAGCAGCTCCGGGACTAGCGGTAGCACAGATACGCAGTATTTT. Translating it yields CASSSGTSGSTDTQYF.

The chain recombines TRBV4-1 with TRBJ2-7, with D possibly called TRBD1 or TRBD2 (5 bases each). Germline-derived CDR1 and CDR2 are MGHRA and YSYEKL. V was trimmed by 4 bases and J by 0 bases, leaving 10 bases between them. The CDR3 extends over 14 amino acids. This chain's CDR3 is CASSLWGNSYEQYF. CDR3 in DNA: TGCGCCAGCAGCCTCTGGGGGAACTCCTACGAGCAGTACTTC.

The CDR3 DNA is TGTGCCGGCAATAGCGGGAGCTTTTCCTACGAGCAGTACTTC. It encodes CAGNSGSFSYEQYF. The rearrangement uses TRBV2 and TRBJ2-7; 9 bases are shared with TRBD2. The CDR3 covers 14 residues. V dropped 11 bases and J dropped 1; count of bases not matched to a gene: 9. Germline V gene lookup returns CDR1 SNHLY and CDR2 FYNNEI. Using reference TRBV2 and TRBJ2-7 for the parts outside the CDR3, the full variable domain is EPEVTQTPSHQVTQMGQEVILRCVPISNHLYFYWYRQILGQKVEFLVSFYNNEISEKSEIFDDQFSVERPDGSNFTLKIRSTKLEDSAMYFCAGNSGSFSYEQYFGPGTRLTVT.